This paragraph covers one TCR beta chain sequence. Its target is unknown. The CDR3 runs to 15 residues. CDR1 is MNHEY, CDR2 SVGAGI, per germline. V shed 6 bases and J 1 base; nucleotides not matched to a gene: 8. The record originates from a study of CD4 T cells in relation to SARS-CoV-2 and coronaviruses. Study-wide background: After 10 days of antigen culture, PBMC TCR beta CDR3s were sequenced.

The method was immunoSEQ multiplex PCR; TCRdb's version includes in-frame clones alone and lacks a portion of them. The sample holds some 44,000 clones, approximately 80% seen once. Study-level results: The cross-reactivity analysis covered only spike protein, not other viral proteins.

The V gene is TRBV6-5, the J gene TRBJ2-7, with TRBD2 identical over 8 bases. The sample was naive CD4+ T cells from PBMCs, cultured in vitro. Subset defined: naive CD4+ T cells isolated by negative enrichment. The source is an adult with COVID-19. The CDR3 DNA reads as TGTGCCAGCAGGAACGGACTAGCCTCGTCCTACGAGCAGTACTTC. It encodes CASRNGLASSYEQYF.